Presented here are 16 T cell receptor beta chains from one specimen sequenced in a study of T-cell reconstitution after alpha-beta-depleted transplantation in children. Unique molecular identifiers were incorporated when the TCRbeta library was constructed. TCRdb used MiXCR to reprocess the PCR reads, holding one entry per CDR3 protein. The sample holds about 540,000 distinct CDR3 sequences, around 16% seen once. Sequenced here: PBMCs from the stem cell graft donor, sampled from the stem cell graft. The receptors come from a human donor who donated a stem cell graft to a child with acute lymphoblastic leukemia.

This chain joins TRBV29-1 and TRBJ2-1, with TRBD2 matching over 14 bases. The V gene's germline CDR1 is SQVTM and CDR2 ANQGSEA. The V segment lost 6 bases and the J segment 10 bases; nucleotides outside the gene matches: 5. The CDR3 is 13 residues long. The CDR3 DNA is TGCAGCGTGGTATGGACTAGCGGGGGGGAGCAGTTCTTC. Protein: CSVVWTSGGEQFF.

The chain is built from TRBV12-3 or TRBV12-4 and TRBJ2-1; no clear D gene. CDR3 length: 15 residues. Trimming shortened V by 7 bases and J by 8 bases, and 21 bases separated the two germline ends. CDR3 residues: CASIPLGPGDHEQFF. CDR3 DNA: TGTGCCAGCATTCCATTGGGCCCAGGAGATCATGAGCAGTTCTTC.

This clonotype occurred a few times. This chain links TRBV2 with TRBJ2-5; the D gene is possibly TRBD2 (5 bases). The V gene lost 1 base and the J gene lost 5 bases, with 17 bases spanning the gap. Germline loops: CDR1 SNHLY, CDR2 FYNNEI. The CDR3 covers 16 residues. The CDR3 sequence is CASSEVGNLVDETQYF. The CDR3 DNA reads as TGTGCCAGCAGTGAAGTCGGGAACTTGGTGGATGAGACCCAGTACTTC.

A few counts support this clonotype. The genes are TRBV12-3 or TRBV12-4 and TRBJ1-3, with D perhaps matching TRBD1 (5 bases). This CDR3 spans 18 amino acids. V lost 7 bases, J lost 0 bases, and 22 bases lay in between. CDR3 bases: TGTGCCAGCAACCGAGGGCCCGGGACTCTAAACTCTGGAAACACCATATATTTT. Its translation is CASNRGPGTLNSGNTIYF.

This clonotype has only a few counts. This rearrangement joins TRBV7-3 to TRBJ2-7; 9 bases match TRBD1. Trimming at V came to 5 bases and at J to 4 bases, leaving 6 bases not matched to a gene. Germline loops: CDR1 SGHTA, CDR2 FQGTGA. The CDR3 loop spans 14 amino acids. The CDR3 spells CASSITGGPYEQYF. The CDR3 DNA is TGTGCCAGCAGCATTACAGGGGGCCCTTACGAGCAGTACTTC.

The chain is built from TRBV6-1 and TRBJ1-2; D gene ambiguous. Germline loops: CDR1 MNHNS, CDR2 SASEGT. The CDR3 consists of 13 residues. Deletions cut 6 bases from V and 2 bases from J, with 10 bases between. This CDR3 reads CASSRGENYGYTF. The CDR3 DNA is TGTGCCAGCAGCCGGGGTGAGAACTATGGCTACACCTTC.

The gene calls are TRBV5-1 and TRBJ2-7; 7 bases align to TRBD1. The J segment lost 0 bases and the V segment lost 2 bases, leaving 5 bases of the junction unmatched. Germline V gene lookup returns CDR1 SGHRS and CDR2 YFSETQ. The CDR3 consists of 15 residues. The CDR3 here is CASSLGTADSYEQYF. In DNA, the CDR3 is TGCGCCAGCAGCTTAGGGACAGCCGACTCCTACGAGCAGTACTTC.

The chain carries TRBV5-1 and TRBJ2-7; TRBD1 might be the D (6 bases). V was shortened by 4 bases and J by 7 bases, with 15 bases between the two germline ends. CDR1 and CDR2 (germline): SGHRS, YFSETQ. This CDR3 contains 13 residues. This CDR3 reads CASSAVGQREQYF. The CDR3 DNA reads as TGCGCCAGCAGCGCGGTAGGACAGAGGGAGCAGTACTTC.

The rearrangement joins TRBV7-3 to TRBJ1-6; 8 bases line up with TRBD1. The CDR3 loop spans 14 amino acids. Germline V gene data show CDR1 as SGHTA and CDR2 as FQGTGA. V shed 4 bases, J shed 8 bases, and the junction held 4 bases outside the gene matches. This chain's CDR3 is CASSSTGADSPLHF. The CDR3 bases are TGTGCCAGCAGCTCGACAGGGGCCGATTCACCCCTCCACTTT.

This clonotype came up a few times. V usage is TRBV27 and J usage is TRBJ2-5; the match to TRBD1 covers 8 bases. Losses at the gene ends were 2 bases for V and 2 bases for J; bases not matched to a gene: 7. This CDR3 has 16 amino acids. Germline CDR1 reads MNHEY; CDR2 reads SMNVEV (reference sequence). The CDR3, as DNA: TGTGCCAGCAGTTTAACTGGGGACAGGCTACAAGAGACCCAGTACTTC. Protein: CASSLTGDRLQETQYF.

The chain links TRBV20-1 to TRBJ2-2; D remains ambiguous. The CDR3 loop spans 11 amino acids. The germline V gene has CDR1 DFQATT and CDR2 SNEGSKA (reference sequence). V was pared by 5 bases and J by 11 bases, with 12 bases between. The CDR3 DNA is TGCAGTGCTTTAAGGTTCGGAGAGCTGTTTTTT. This encodes CSALRFGELFF.

This clonotype occurred a few times. This chain joins TRBV5-1 and TRBJ2-2, with 12 bases matching TRBD2. Germline-derived CDR1 and CDR2 are SGHRS and YFSETQ. This CDR3 spans 18 amino acids. The V and J ends lost 2 bases and 3 bases, in that order; junction bases with no gene match: 8. In nucleotides, the CDR3 is TGCGCCAGCAGCTTAACCCTAGCGGGAGGGCCGGACACCGGGGAGCTGTTTTTT. The encoded protein is CASSLTLAGGPDTGELFF.

The chain has TRBV5-1 and TRBJ2-1; D is perhaps TRBD2 (6 bases). V lost 0 bases, J lost 0 bases, and 16 bases lay in between. CDR3 length: 18 residues. CDR1 is SGHRS and CDR2 is YFSETQ in the germline V gene. CDR3 sequence reads: CASSLELARWSSYNEQFF. The CDR3, as DNA: TGCGCCAGCAGCTTGGAGCTAGCGAGGTGGAGCTCCTACAATGAGCAGTTCTTC. Filled out from reference TRBV5-1 and TRBJ2-1, the complete variable domain reads KAGVTQTPRYLIKTRGQQVTLSCSPISGHRSVSWYQQTPGQGLQFLFEYFSETQRNKGNFPGRFSGRQFSNSRSEMNVSTLELGDSALYLCASSLELARWSSYNEQFFGPGTRLTVL.

This clonotype has more than one count but fewer than ten. The chain joins TRBV10-3 to TRBJ2-1; 11 bases fit TRBD2. Germline V gene sequence: CDR1 ENHRY, CDR2 SYGVKD. V lost 11 bases to trimming and J lost 4 bases; unmatched junction nucleotides: 10. The CDR3 runs to 15 residues. The CDR3 DNA follows: TGTGCCTCCTATAGCGGGAGGGCCCCTTACAATGAGCAGTTCTTC. It encodes CASYSGRAPYNEQFF.

Ten or more counts support this clonotype. The V and J genes are TRBV10-3 and TRBJ1-1; 8 nucleotides line up with TRBD1. This CDR3 has 15 amino acids. J was trimmed by 0 bases and V by 5 bases; bases with no gene match: 5. Per the germline V gene, CDR1 is ENHRY and CDR2 is SYGVKD. DNA of the CDR3: TGTGCCATCAGTTGGACAGGGACCGTGAACACTGAAGCTTTCTTT. Its protein is CAISWTGTVNTEAFF.

This rearrangement joins TRBV29-1 to TRBJ1-1; D unclear. The germline gives CDR1 SQVTM, CDR2 ANQGSEA. Trimming removed 0 bases at V and 4 bases at J, with 6 bases between. The CDR3 sequence is 12 residues long. The CDR3 sequence: CSVEDLGTEAFF. The CDR3 DNA reads TGCAGCGTTGAAGATCTTGGCACTGAAGCTTTCTTT.